This T cell receptor (beta chain) appears in the sequencing data of a study of T cells after yellow fever vaccination. This clonotype was detected a few times. The antigen is not known. By 5'RACE template switching, TCR cDNA was produced, with a universal primer site and UMIs added in the process. TCRdb processed the 5' RACE reads anew with MiXCR; each CDR3 protein has one entry. The sample has hundreds of thousands of distinct CDR3 sequences, approximately 13% seen once. Study-level results: Post-booster reappearance was seen for most primary-vaccination clones (about 96% CD4, around 88% CD8). Abundant bulk-derived clonotypes could contaminate FACS-sorted repertoires.

The sequencing here drew on PBMCs, taken on the day of the yellow fever booster vaccination. The clonotype comes from a man between 25 and 39 years old who received the YFV17D yellow fever vaccine.

The CDR3 is CASTSVASGRVSYNEQFF. The DNA of the CDR3 is TGTGCCAGCACCTCCGTGGCTAGCGGGAGGGTCTCCTACAATGAGCAGTTCTTC. The V gene is TRBV28, the J gene TRBJ2-1; 12 bases align to TRBD2. Trimming removed 7 bases from V and 0 bases from J; junction bases left unmatched: 10. CDR3 length equals 18 residues. The germline gives CDR1 MDHEN, CDR2 SYDVKM.